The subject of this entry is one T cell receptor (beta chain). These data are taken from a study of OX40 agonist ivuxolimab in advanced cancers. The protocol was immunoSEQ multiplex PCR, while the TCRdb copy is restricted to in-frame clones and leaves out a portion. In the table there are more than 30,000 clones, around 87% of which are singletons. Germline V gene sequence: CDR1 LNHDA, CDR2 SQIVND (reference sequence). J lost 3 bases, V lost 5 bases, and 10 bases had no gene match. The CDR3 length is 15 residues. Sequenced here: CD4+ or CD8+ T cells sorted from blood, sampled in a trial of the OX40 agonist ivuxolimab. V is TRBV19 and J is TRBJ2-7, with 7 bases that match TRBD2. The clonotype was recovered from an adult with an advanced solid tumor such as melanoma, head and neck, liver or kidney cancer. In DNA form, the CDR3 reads TGTGCCAGTAGTCCCCTGGCGGGAGTTGGCTACGAGCAGTACTTC. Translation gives CASSPLAGVGYEQYF.